Sequencing of this TCR beta chain was carried out in a study of cytomegalovirus exposure and HLA in healthy donors. The PCR contained 60 Vbeta and 13 Jbeta primers. Method: immunoSEQ multiplex PCR; TCRdb's copy keeps in-frame clones and lacks some. In the table there are approximately 75,000 clones, approximately 70% of which are singletons. Germline-derived CDR1 and CDR2 are SNHLY and FYNNEI. The CDR3 length is 17 residues. With 0 bases removed from V and 5 bases from J, the gap between germline ends came to 18 bases. This chain connects TRBV2 to TRBJ2-3, with D perhaps TRBD1 (6 bases). The source is a man aged 40-55 years in good health and CMV-seropositive. Sequenced material: PBMCs. The CDR3 protein is CASSEAPTGLFGDTQYF. Here the CDR3 DNA reads TGTGCCAGCAGTGAAGCCCCGACAGGCCTATTCGGAGATACGCAGTATTTT.